This T cell receptor beta chain was identified during a study of early T cells in non-severe SARS-CoV-2 infection. This clonotype was seen more than once but under ten times. CDR3 length: 14 amino acids. Germline V CDR1 and CDR2: DFQATT, SNEGSKA (reference sequence). Trimming removed 6 bases from V and 7 bases from J; junction bases left unmatched: 10. TCRdb used MiXCR to reprocess the 5' RACE reads, holding one entry per CDR3 protein. The sample has about 81,000 distinct CDR3 sequences; 5.5% to 7.5% are singletons. Specimen: whole blood. The source of this sequence is an adult who was a healthcare worker with PCR-confirmed SARS-CoV-2 infection or an uninfected control (not recorded which). The chain has TRBV20-1 and TRBJ2-1; 9 bases map to TRBD2. The CDR3 DNA is TGCAGTGCCCGGGAGCGGGGGGCTGGGAATGAGCAGTTCTTC. Protein sequence: CSARERGAGNEQFF.